The source of this T cell receptor (beta chain) is a study of metastatic and nonmetastatic thyroid tumors. Study summary: Malignant thyroid and benign thyroid patients provided blood and tumor or nodule tissue whose repertoires were compared. Study-level points and caveats: Across blood and tumor, TCR beta diversity in malignant thyroid tumors was reportedly significantly higher than in benign nodules.

As processed by the authors: Across clinicopathological groups, CDR3 differences served as the basis for building a distant-metastasis classifier for papillary thyroid cancer. TCRdb re-analyzed the PCR reads using MiXCR. These V and J calls derive from TCRdb rather than the authors' analysis. This sample carries 19,000 or so clones, 25% to 35% of them seen once, and the ten largest clones take under 12%. In the case of this clone: What it binds is not known.

CDR3 length equals 14 residues. The germline CDR1 and CDR2 sequences are SGHNT and YENEEA. Unmatched junction bases numbered 4, after V lost 5 bases and J lost 4 bases. The entire patient cohort was treatment-naive prior to thyroid surgery. This chain connects TRBV11-3 to TRBJ2-2, with TRBD2 matching 7 bases. This receptor was obtained from a female donor with papillary thyroid cancer or a benign thyroid nodule (not recorded which). Some clones in this sample may be carry-over from other donors' samples. The specimen was tumor tissue. CDR3 in DNA: TGTGCCAGCAGCGCGGGAGTTGGCACCGGGGAGCTGTTTTTT. Protein: CASSAGVGTGELFF.